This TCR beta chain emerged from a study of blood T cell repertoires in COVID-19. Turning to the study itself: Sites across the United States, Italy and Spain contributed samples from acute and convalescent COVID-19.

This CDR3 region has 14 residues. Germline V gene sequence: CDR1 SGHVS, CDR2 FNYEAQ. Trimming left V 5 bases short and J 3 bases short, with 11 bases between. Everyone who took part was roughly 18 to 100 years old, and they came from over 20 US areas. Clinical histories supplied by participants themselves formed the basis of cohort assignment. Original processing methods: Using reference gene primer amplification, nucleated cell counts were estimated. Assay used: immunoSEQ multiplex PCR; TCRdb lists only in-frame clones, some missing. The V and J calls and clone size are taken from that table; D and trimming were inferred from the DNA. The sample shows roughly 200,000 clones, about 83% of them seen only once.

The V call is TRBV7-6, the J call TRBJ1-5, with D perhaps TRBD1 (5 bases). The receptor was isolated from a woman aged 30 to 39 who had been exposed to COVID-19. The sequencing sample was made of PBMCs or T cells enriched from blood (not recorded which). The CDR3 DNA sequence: TGTGCCAGCAGCCCCGACAGCTACAATCAGCCCCAGCATTTT. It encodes CASSPDSYNQPQHF. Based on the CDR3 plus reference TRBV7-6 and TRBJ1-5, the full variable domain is GAGVSQSPRYKVTKRGQDVALRCDPISGHVSLYWYRQALGQGPEFLTYFNYEAQQDKSGLPNDRFSAERPEGSISTLTIQRTEQRDSAMYRCASSPDSYNQPQHFGDGTRLSIL.